Here is one T cell receptor (beta chain) with its context. V lost 0 bases and J lost 7; bases outside the gene matches: 14. CDR3 length equals 19 residues. Per the germline V gene, CDR1 is LGHNA and CDR2 is YSLEER. The sample belongs to a study of blood T cell repertoires in COVID-19. Source study methods: Amplified reference gene primers provided the basis for estimating nucleated cell counts. Profiling relied on immunoSEQ multiplex PCR, and the TCRdb table lists in-frame clones only, not all of them. That table gives V, J and clone size, and the DNA gave D and trimming. The sample has around 250,000 clones; roughly 90% are singletons.

V is TRBV4-3 and J is TRBJ2-1, with TRBD2 matching over 11 bases. This receptor was identified in an older woman with COVID-19, enrolled during active disease. The sample was peripheral blood. The CDR3 loop is CASSQDPASGGIFLNEQFF. Written as DNA, the CDR3 is TGCGCCAGCAGCCAAGACCCGGCTAGCGGGGGGATTTTTTTGAATGAGCAGTTCTTC.